A single sample gave rise to the 23 T cell receptor beta chains below, sequenced in a study of T cells in narcolepsy. Profiled with immunoSEQ multiplex PCR; TCRdb holds only in-frame clones, not every one. The sample has over 10,000 clones; around 90% are singletons. Sequencing was carried out using CD45RA- memory CD4+ T cells from PBMCs. The receptors were gathered from a human donor with narcolepsy.

The chain couples TRBV19 to TRBJ2-7; D gene unclear. The CDR3 covers 15 residues. Germline CDR1 is LNHDA and CDR2 is SQIVND (reference sequence). Deletions cut 5 bases from V and 0 bases from J, with 14 bases between. The CDR3 reads CASSGVLGNSYEQYF. In nucleotides, the CDR3 is TGTGCCAGTAGTGGTGTCCTAGGTAACTCCTACGAGCAGTACTTC. The full variable domain, with the rest looked up from reference TRBV19 and TRBJ2-7, is DGGITQSPKYLFRKEGQNVTLSCEQNLNHDAMYWYRQDPGQGLRLIYYSQIVNDFQKGDIAEGYSVSREKKESFPLTVTSAQKNPTAFYLCASSGVLGNSYEQYFGPGTRLTVT.

The rearrangement uses TRBV9 and TRBJ2-2; 9 nucleotides match TRBD2. The germline V gene encodes CDR1 SGDLS and CDR2 YYNGEE. V lost 4 bases and J lost 4; bases outside the gene matches: 8. The CDR3 contains 16 residues. In DNA form, the CDR3 reads TGTGCCAGCAGCCCACGACTAGCGGAGAGCACCGGGGAGCTGTTTTTT. Translation gives CASSPRLAESTGELFF. Together with reference TRBV9 and TRBJ2-2, the CDR3 gives the full variable domain: DSGVTQTPKHLITATGQRVTLRCSPRSGDLSVYWYQQSLDQGLQFLIQYYNGEERAKGNILERFSAQQFPDLHSELNLSSLELGDSALYFCASSPRLAESTGELFFGEGSRLTVL.

This chain links TRBV6-5 with TRBJ1-1; 11 bases match TRBD1. The CDR3 contains 12 residues. V dropped 8 bases and J dropped 5; count of bases not matched to a gene: 1. The germline CDR1 and CDR2 sequences are MNHEY and SVGAGI. As DNA, the CDR3 is TGTGCCAGCGGGACAGGGGGGACTGAAGCTTTCTTT. It codes for CASGTGGTEAFF.

This clone has more than one count but fewer than ten. V and J are TRBV5-4 and TRBJ1-1; TRBD1 matches at 7 bases. The V gene end was trimmed by 0 bases and the J gene end by 6 bases; junction bases not matched to a gene: 2. This CDR3 spans 13 amino acids. Germline V gene lookup returns CDR1 SGHNT and CDR2 YYREEE (reference sequence). CDR3: CASSLVQGAEAFF. DNA for the CDR3: TGTGCCAGCAGCTTGGTCCAGGGGGCTGAAGCTTTCTTT. The full variable domain, with the rest looked up from reference TRBV5-4 and TRBJ1-1, is ETGVTQSPTHLIKTRGQQVTLRCSSQSGHNTVSWYQQALGQGPQFIFQYYREEENGRGNFPPRFSGLQFPNYSSELNVNALELDDSALYLCASSLVQGAEAFFGQGTRLTVV.

Written as DNA, the CDR3 is TGTGCCAGCAGGCAGACCTACGAGCAGTACTTC. Protein: CASRQTYEQYF. The rearrangement uses TRBV28 and TRBJ2-7; D call uncertain. Germline values: CDR1 MDHEN, CDR2 SYDVKM. This CDR3 is 11 amino acids long. V lost 6 bases to trimming and J lost 2 bases, with 5 bases between them.

V and J are TRBV14 and TRBJ2-1, with a possible D match to TRBD2 (5 bases). CDR3 length: 16 amino acids. CDR1 and CDR2 from the germline V gene are SGHDN and FVKESK. V lost 1 base, J lost 8 bases, and 18 bases lay in between. CDR3 sequence reads: CASSQVEGAWIDEQFF. The CDR3 DNA sequence: TGTGCCAGCAGCCAAGTTGAGGGCGCCTGGATCGATGAGCAGTTCTTC.

The V call is TRBV6-1, the J call TRBJ2-5; tentative D call: TRBD2 (6 bases). This CDR3 region has 15 residues. Germline V lookup: CDR1 MNHNS, CDR2 SASEGT. V was trimmed by 3 bases and J by 4 bases, leaving 15 bases between them. The CDR3 bases are TGTGCCAGCAGTGACCCCGGGACTCGTACAGAGACCCAGTACTTC. This gives the protein CASSDPGTRTETQYF.

The V call is TRBV19, the J call TRBJ1-2; 7 nucleotides agree with TRBD1. Germline trimming cut 9 bases from V and 4 bases from J; bases unmatched to any gene: 8. The CDR3 contains 13 residues. Germline CDR1 is LNHDA and CDR2 is SQIVND (reference sequence). The CDR3 DNA reads as TGTGCCAGCAGGTCAGGGGGTAGCTATGGCTACACCTTC. It codes for CASRSGGSYGYTF.

This clone was counted between two and nine times. The chain couples TRBV18 to TRBJ2-7, with TRBD1 as a possible D gene (7 bases). The CDR3 has 16 amino acids. V gave up 0 bases and J gave up 1 base, with 13 bases separating them. Germline loops: CDR1 KGHSH, CDR2 LQKENI. CDR3 nucleotide sequence: TGTGCCAGCTCACCACCCGGACAGGCGGGGTCCTACGAGCAGTACTTC. Translation gives CASSPPGQAGSYEQYF.

This clone has more than one count but fewer than ten. The genes are TRBV2 and TRBJ2-1; perhaps TRBD2 as D (6 bases). Trimming left V 3 bases short and J 2 bases short, with 8 bases between. CDR1 SNHLY and CDR2 FYNNEI come from the germline V gene. The CDR3 length is 14 residues. DNA of the CDR3: TGTGCCAGCAGTGAGTCGGGAGCCTACAATGAGCAGTTCTTC. Amino acid sequence: CASSESGAYNEQFF.

The chain has TRBV4-2 and TRBJ1-1; TRBD1 aligns across 7 bases. With V trimmed by 0 bases and J by 0 bases, 1 base remained unmatched. The CDR3 is made up of 15 amino acids. Germline CDR1 reads LGHNA; CDR2 reads YNFKEQ. This chain's CDR3 is CASSQEQGLNTEAFF. The CDR3 DNA is TGTGCCAGCAGCCAAGAACAGGGGCTGAACACTGAAGCTTTCTTT.

V is TRBV11-2 and J is TRBJ2-7; TRBD2 agrees at 7 bases. Germline V lookup: CDR1 SGHAT, CDR2 FQNNGV. This CDR3 contains 12 residues. J was trimmed by 9 bases and V by 7 bases; bases with no gene match: 9. The DNA for the CDR3 is TGTGCCAGCAACAATTGGGAGGGACGGCAGTACTTC. Its protein is CASNNWEGRQYF.

J is TRBJ2-2 and V is TRBV9, with TRBD2 matching over 7 bases. CDR1 and CDR2 from the germline V gene are SGDLS and YYNGEE. V lost 6 bases, J lost 5 bases, and 13 bases stayed unmatched. The CDR3 has 16 residues. The CDR3: CASTPRTRGGTGELFF. CDR3 sequence (DNA): TGTGCCAGCACCCCTCGGACTAGGGGTGGGACCGGGGAGCTGTTTTTT.

This clone occurred once. The chain couples TRBV5-1 to TRBJ2-3; 12 nucleotides line up with TRBD2. The CDR3 length is 16 residues. V shed 4 bases, J shed 1 base, and the junction held 4 bases outside the gene matches. Germline CDR1 SGHRS, CDR2 YFSETQ. The CDR3 DNA sequence: TGCGCCAGCAGCAAGCGACTAGCGGGGGGCACAGATACGCAGTATTTT. It is translated as CASSKRLAGGTDTQYF.

This chain connects TRBV15 to TRBJ1-5; TRBD1 is a possible D gene (5 bases). From germline, CDR1 is LNHNV and CDR2 YYDKDF (reference sequence). V was shortened by 0 bases and J by 9 bases, with 9 bases between the two germline ends. This CDR3 contains 13 residues. Here the CDR3 DNA reads TGTGCCACCAGCAGAGAGGGGGGAAGGCCCCAGCATTTT. Its protein is CATSREGGRPQHF.

The chain combines TRBV11-3 with TRBJ2-3, with TRBD2 matching 7 bases. The germline CDR1 and CDR2 sequences are SGHNT and YENEEA. The junction had 10 bases not matched to a gene; V was cut back by 5 bases and J by 5 bases. The CDR3 runs to 15 residues. CDR3 in amino acids: CASSDGGRFVDTQYF. DNA of the CDR3: TGTGCCAGCAGCGACGGGGGGAGGTTTGTAGATACGCAGTATTTT.

The gene calls are TRBV5-1 and TRBJ2-7; 7 positions match TRBD2. This CDR3 contains 13 residues. V lost 0 bases and J lost 13; bases outside the gene matches: 10. The germline V gene has CDR1 SGHRS and CDR2 YFSETQ. CDR3 protein: CASSLGEASGLYF. In nucleotides, the CDR3 is TGCGCCAGCAGCTTGGGAGAGGCTAGCGGCCTCTACTTC.

This chain joins TRBV5-6 and TRBJ2-7; 15 nucleotides align to TRBD2. Germline V CDR1 and CDR2: SGHDT, YYEEEE. Trimming took 1 base from V and 6 from J; bases not matched to a gene: 2. This CDR3 is 15 amino acids long. CDR3 region: CASSLRTSGRGEQYF. CDR3 DNA: TGTGCCAGCAGCTTGAGGACTAGCGGGAGGGGCGAGCAGTACTTC.

Concerning this clone: Mismatch with germline at one junction end may stem from a read error. V usage is TRBV2 and J usage is TRBJ2-7; D perhaps matches TRBD2 (6 bases). CDR3 length: 14 residues. CDR1 and CDR2 from the germline V gene are SNHLY and FYNNEI. The CDR3 DNA reads as TGTGCCAGCGGTGATAGCGGTACCGTCTGGGAGCAGTACTTC. Encoded protein: CASGDSGTVWEQYF.

The chain carries TRBV7-9 and TRBJ1-5; weak D call: TRBD1 (5 bases). In germline, CDR1 is SEHNR, CDR2 FQNEAQ (reference sequence). CDR3 length: 13 residues. Trimming took 5 bases from V and 5 from J, leaving 10 bases between them. CDR3 bases: TGTGCCAGCAGCATGGGGGGGGATCAGCCCCAGCATTTT. It translates to CASSMGGDQPQHF.

The chain uses TRBV20-1 and TRBJ2-5, with 10 positions matching TRBD2. The CDR3 has 11 residues. CDR1 DFQATT and CDR2 SNEGSKA come from the germline V gene (reference sequence). Trimming took 6 bases from V and 5 from J; bases not matched to a gene: 0. CDR3 nucleotide sequence: TGCAGTGCGACTAGCGGGGAGACCCAGTACTTC. It encodes CSATSGETQYF.

The J gene is TRBJ2-1, the V gene TRBV7-2, with 7 bases aligning to TRBD1. CDR3 size: 19 residues. The germline V gene encodes CDR1 SGHTA and CDR2 FQGNSA. V shed 3 bases and J 0 bases; nucleotides not matched to a gene: 14. CDR3 loop: CASSFPGKGAKSSYNEQFF. The DNA for the CDR3 is TGTGCCAGCAGCTTCCCCGGTAAGGGGGCGAAAAGCTCCTACAATGAGCAGTTCTTC.

V usage is TRBV30 and J usage is TRBJ2-3; 10 nucleotides agree with TRBD1. The germline V gene encodes CDR1 GTSNPN and CDR2 SVGIG (reference sequence). V shed 3 bases, J shed 1 base, and the junction held 7 bases outside the gene matches. CDR3 size: 16 residues. The CDR3 nucleotides read TGTGCCTGGAGCAGACCCGGGACAGGGGGCACAGATACGCAGTATTTT. This gives the protein CAWSRPGTGGTDTQYF.